This T cell receptor beta chain came from a study of T-cell reconstitution after alpha-beta-depleted transplantation in children. This clonotype appeared many times. V was trimmed by 3 bases and J by 3 bases, leaving 6 bases between them. The CDR3 spans 13 residues. Unique molecular identifiers were incorporated when the TCRbeta library was constructed. TCRdb called the PCR reads again in MiXCR, with one record for every CDR3 protein. Here the sample spans approximately 200,000 distinct CDR3 sequences, 13% to 15% being singletons. The sample was PBMCs from the stem cell graft donor, taken from the stem cell graft. V usage is TRBV12-3 or TRBV12-4 and J usage is TRBJ1-3; D is unresolved. This clonotype was obtained from a human donor who donated a stem cell graft to a child with acute lymphoblastic leukemia. CDR3 loop: CASSFQLGNTIYF. Written as DNA, the CDR3 is TGTGCCAGCAGTTTTCAGCTTGGAAACACCATATATTTT.